This TCR beta chain was identified during a study of identical twins. CDR1 MDHEN and CDR2 SYDVKM come from the germline V gene. The CDR3 is made up of 15 amino acids. Between the trimmed V and J ends, which lost 5 bases and 4 bases, there was a span of 17 bases. The authors used template switching to add a universal primer site and gave cDNA unique molecular identifiers. Each CDR3 protein gets one entry after TCRdb re-called the 5' RACE reads with MiXCR. In the table there are about 530,000 distinct CDR3 sequences, approximately 20% of which are singletons. Overall study findings and caveats: Insertion counts were lower in abundant cord blood beta clonotypes, a trend that memory repertoires did not show.

Notes on this clonotype: No antigen is known for it.

A further study also used this sample, focusing on yellow fever vaccine responses in identical twins.

What was sequenced was CD4+ T cells sorted from blood. This chain links TRBV28 with TRBJ2-5; possibly TRBD2 for D (6 bases). This receptor was obtained from a woman younger than 30 in good health. The CDR3 region has the DNA TGTGCCAGCAGTAACTCCGCAGGAGGGAGAGAGACCCAGTACTTC. This codes for CASSNSAGGRETQYF. Variable domain in full (rest from reference TRBV28 and TRBJ2-5): DVKVTQSSRYLVKRTGEKVFLECVQDMDHENMFWYRQDPGLGLRLIYFSYDVKMKEKGDIPEGYSVSREKKERFSLILESASTNQTSMYLCASSNSAGGRETQYFGPGTRLLVL.